Listed below are T cell receptor beta chains from one sample, sequenced in a study of shared clonotypes between healthy human individuals. The data were produced by immunoSEQ multiplex PCR, yet TCRdb's version contains in-frame clones alone and is incomplete. In the table there are approximately 700,000 clones, 60% to 75% of which are singletons. Sequencing used memory CD4+ T cells sorted from blood. Receptor source: a woman under 40 in good health. Each CDR3 is given with its conserved first and last residue. The D gene is left open where the match is weak. Size tells how often a clone was seen (once, few, many) or the class of an expanded clone, and some rows leave it out.

CDR3 protein,CDR3 DNA,J gene,V gene,D gene,clone size
CASSLVGENTEAFF,TGTGCCAGCAGCTTGGTAGGGGAGAACACTGAAGCTTTCTTT,TRBJ1-1,TRBV5-4,-,-
CASTQGGRGGYTF,TGTGCCAGCACCCAGGGGGGACGAGGGGGCTACACCTTC,TRBJ1-2,TRBV28,TRBD1,few
CASVTGTANYGYTF,TGTGCCAGCGTCACCGGGACGGCTAACTATGGCTACACCTTC,TRBJ1-2,TRBV6-6,-,-
CASVTKAGGRSTGELFF,TGTGCCAGCGTAACCAAAGCGGGAGGGAGAAGCACCGGGGAGCTGTTTTTT,TRBJ2-2,TRBV7-7,TRBD2,-
CASSPSGTSGYNEQFF,TGTGCCAGCAGCCCCAGTGGGACTAGCGGCTACAATGAGCAGTTCTTC,TRBJ2-1,TRBV28,TRBD2,-
CASSEGLAGTGEQFF,TGTGCCAGCAGTGAAGGGCTAGCGGGAACAGGGGAGCAGTTCTTC,TRBJ2-1,TRBV2,TRBD2,-
CASSLNTGGSGEQYF,TGTGCCAGCAGCTTGAACACAGGGGGCTCAGGCGAGCAGTACTTC,TRBJ2-7,TRBV7-2,TRBD1,-
CASSFSRGQGVSNQPQHF,TGTGCCAGCAGTTTTAGTAGAGGACAGGGGGTTAGCAATCAGCCCCAGCATTTT,TRBJ1-5,TRBV28,TRBD1,-
CASSLPLRQSGELFF,TGTGCCAGCAGTTTACCCTTAAGACAGAGCGGGGAGCTGTTTTTT,TRBJ2-2,TRBV28,-,-
CASKAQGGGELFF,TGTGCCAGCAAAGCCCAGGGAGGCGGGGAGCTGTTTTTT,TRBJ2-2,TRBV6-1,-,-
CASSEARRGRETQYF,TGTGCCAGCAGTGAAGCTCGAAGGGGAAGGGAGACCCAGTACTTC,TRBJ2-5,TRBV2,-,-
CASSERLAGYTDTQYF,TGCGCCAGCAGTGAGCGATTAGCGGGATACACAGATACGCAGTATTTT,TRBJ2-3,TRBV10-2,TRBD2,-
CASSLQGDQPTSGANVLTF,TGCGCCAGCAGTCTACAGGGGGATCAGCCTACCTCTGGGGCCAACGTCCTGACTTTC,TRBJ2-6,TRBV23-1,TRBD1,-
CASSPRDRISNQPQHF,TGCGCCAGCAGCCCCCGGGACCGAATTAGCAATCAGCCCCAGCATTTT,TRBJ1-5,TRBV4-1,-,-
CASRFSVRDRGRGSAEAFF,TGTGCCAGCAGGTTTAGCGTGCGGGACAGGGGGCGCGGGTCGGCTGAAGCTTTCTTT,TRBJ1-1,TRBV7-9,TRBD1,-
CASSIGQANTEAFF,TGTGCCAGTAGTATAGGACAGGCTAACACTGAAGCTTTCTTT,TRBJ1-1,TRBV19,-,-
CSASWEGRAFF,TGCAGTGCTAGTTGGGAAGGGCGAGCTTTCTTT,TRBJ1-1,TRBV20-1,-,-
CASSDYGGEQFF,TGTGCCAGCAGTGACTACGGCGGTGAGCAGTTCTTC,TRBJ2-1,TRBV6-4,-,-
CASSLLSRSGNPSTDTQYF,TGTGCCAGCAGTTTATTGTCTAGGAGCGGGAATCCTAGCACAGATACGCAGTATTTT,TRBJ2-3,TRBV27,TRBD2,-
CASSLGGTEGNTIYF,TGTGCCAGCAGCTTAGGTGGGACGGAAGGAAACACCATATATTTT,TRBJ1-3,TRBV7-9,-,-
CASSSKRGLAGSYEQYF,TGTGCCAGCAGCTCCAAACGAGGGCTAGCGGGCTCCTACGAGCAGTACTTC,TRBJ2-7,TRBV5-8,TRBD2,-
CASSQESSVVLAGHYEQYF,TGCGCCAGCAGCCAAGAAAGTTCGGTGGTGCTAGCGGGACACTACGAGCAGTACTTC,TRBJ2-7,TRBV4-1,TRBD2,-
CASSKDKFGYNEQFF,TGCGCCAGCAGTAAGGATAAGTTTGGCTACAATGAGCAGTTCTTC,TRBJ2-1,TRBV5-1,-,once
CASSLVSSYNEQFF,TGTGCCAGCAGCTTGGTAAGCTCCTACAATGAGCAGTTCTTC,TRBJ2-1,TRBV5-5,-,-
CASSFNRGEETQYF,TGCGCCAGCAGCTTTAACAGGGGGGAAGAGACCCAGTACTTC,TRBJ2-5,TRBV5-1,TRBD1,-
CASSFPGQNTEAFF,TGTGCCAGCAGCTTCCCGGGACAGAACACTGAAGCTTTCTTT,TRBJ1-1,TRBV5-4,-,-
CASSIASGSLQQFF,TGTGCCAGTAGTATTGCTAGCGGGAGTTTGCAGCAGTTCTTC,TRBJ2-1,TRBV19,TRBD2,-
CASSFGSNQPQHF,TGTGCCAGCAGTTTCGGTTCCAATCAGCCCCAGCATTTT,TRBJ1-5,TRBV28,-,-
CSATGTSGFAEQFF,TGCAGCGCTACCGGGACTAGCGGGTTTGCTGAGCAGTTCTTC,TRBJ2-1,TRBV29-1,TRBD2,-
CAWSPQGWAKNIQYF,TGTGCCTGGAGTCCCCAGGGGTGGGCCAAAAACATTCAGTACTTC,TRBJ2-4,TRBV30,-,-
CASSEQGVLETQYF,TGTGCCAGCAGCGAACAAGGCGTTTTAGAGACCCAGTACTTC,TRBJ2-5,TRBV2,-,-
CASSLAGTGNEQFF,TGTGCCAGCAGCTTAGCGGGGACAGGCAATGAGCAGTTCTTC,TRBJ2-1,TRBV11-2,TRBD1,-
CASSLTSGAQETQYF,TGTGCCAGCAGCTTGACTAGCGGAGCCCAAGAGACCCAGTACTTC,TRBJ2-5,TRBV5-4,TRBD2,-
CASSTPSSGGLAGADEQFF,TGTGCCAGCAGTACCCCTTCCTCGGGGGGACTAGCGGGAGCGGATGAGCAGTTCTTC,TRBJ2-1,TRBV28,TRBD2,-
CASSQVAAPAAEKLFF,TGCGCCAGCAGCCAAGTGGCGGCACCGGCCGCAGAAAAACTGTTTTTT,TRBJ1-4,TRBV4-1,-,-
CASARGTDTQYF,TGTGCCAGCGCCAGGGGCACAGATACGCAGTATTTT,TRBJ2-3,TRBV2,-,-
CSVARRAPNTEAFF,TGCAGCGTTGCCCGAAGGGCACCGAACACTGAAGCTTTCTTT,TRBJ1-1,TRBV29-1,-,-
CASSFPPPVLTGRHQPQHF,TGTGCCAGCAGTTTTCCCCCTCCCGTGCTGACAGGCCGACATCAGCCCCAGCATTTT,TRBJ1-5,TRBV28,-,-
CASSKGLDRGNTIYF,TGCGCCAGCAGCAAAGGGCTCGACCGTGGAAACACCATATATTTT,TRBJ1-3,TRBV4-1,-,-
CASSSGTGLKTDTQYF,TGCGCCAGCAGCTCAGGGACAGGGCTTAAGACAGATACGCAGTATTTT,TRBJ2-3,TRBV5-1,TRBD1,-
CASSSSGRQETQYF,TGTGCCAGCAGCTCCAGCGGGAGGCAAGAGACCCAGTACTTC,TRBJ2-5,TRBV7-7,TRBD2,-
CSVEVEGRIYEQYF,TGCAGCGTTGAAGTGGAGGGGCGGATTTACGAGCAGTACTTC,TRBJ2-7,TRBV29-1,-,-
CASSPLYEKLFF,TGTGCCAGCAGCCCACTCTACGAAAAACTGTTTTTT,TRBJ1-4,TRBV28,-,-
CASSGSGVLTDTQYF,TGTGCCAGCAGTGGATCAGGGGTTCTCACAGATACGCAGTATTTT,TRBJ2-3,TRBV6-1,-,-
CASSRLAGGLETQYF,TGTGCCAGCAGCCGACTAGCGGGGGGTTTGGAGACCCAGTACTTC,TRBJ2-5,TRBV6-1,TRBD2,-
CASRPRRDSYEQYF,TGCGCCAGCAGGCCGCGGCGGGACTCCTACGAGCAGTACTTC,TRBJ2-7,TRBV10-2,-,-
CASSPAEANTGELFF,TGTGCCAGCTCACCGGCGGAGGCGAACACCGGGGAGCTGTTTTTT,TRBJ2-2,TRBV18,-,-
CASSLEGIGTEAFF,TGCGCCAGCAGCTTGGAAGGGATTGGCACTGAAGCTTTCTTT,TRBJ1-1,TRBV5-1,-,-
CASRGTGVGYTF,TGTGCCAGCAGGGGGACAGGGGTAGGCTACACCTTC,TRBJ1-2,TRBV6-5,TRBD1,few
CASSLDGYEQYF,TGTGCCAGCAGCCTGGACGGATACGAGCAGTACTTC,TRBJ2-7,TRBV5-4,-,-
CAISEGGWINITEAFF,TGTGCCATCAGTGAGGGGGGCTGGATTAATATCACTGAAGCTTTCTTT,TRBJ1-1,TRBV10-3,-,-
CASSSNPREKPKNEQFF,TGTGCCAGTAGTAGCAACCCCAGGGAAAAACCGAAGAATGAGCAGTTCTTC,TRBJ2-1,TRBV19,-,-
CASRSKPGARTDTQYF,TGCGCCAGCAGGTCGAAGCCCGGGGCACGCACAGATACGCAGTATTTT,TRBJ2-3,TRBV5-1,-,-
CASSLAFVDTEAFF,TGCGCCAGCAGCTTGGCCTTCGTAGACACTGAAGCTTTCTTT,TRBJ1-1,TRBV5-1,-,-
CASKSGFGADTQYF,TGTGCCAGCAAATCGGGATTCGGGGCAGATACGCAGTATTTT,TRBJ2-3,TRBV6-5,-,-
CASSRRRADTQYF,TGTGCCAGCAGCCGAAGGAGGGCAGATACGCAGTATTTT,TRBJ2-3,TRBV11-3,-,-
CASSETSQVLEQYF,TGCGCCAGCAGCGAGACTAGCCAGGTCTTGGAGCAGTACTTC,TRBJ2-5,TRBV4-1,TRBD2,once
CASSGDISNEQFF,TGTGCCAGCAGTGGGGATATTTCCAATGAGCAGTTCTTC,TRBJ2-1,TRBV2,-,few